A single sample gave rise to the 20 T cell receptor beta chains below, sequenced in a study of CD8 T cells in Susac syndrome. RNA, at roughly 0.45 to 1 ug, was reverse transcribed with random hexamers. Each CDR3 protein is one row after TCRdb ran MiXCR on the immunoSEQ multiplex PCR reads. The data hold hundreds of thousands of distinct CDR3 sequences, with roughly 90% observed a single time. The sequencing sample was made of CD8+ T cells from PBMCs. These receptors all stem from a human donor with multiple sclerosis.

CDR3 region: CASSVNPSGVRTDTQYF. Here the CDR3 DNA reads TGTGCCAGCAGCGTAAATCCTAGCGGGGTTCGCACAGATACGCAGTATTTT. The J gene is TRBJ2-3, the V gene TRBV9; 9 nucleotides match TRBD2. The trim removed 1 base at V and 1 base at J, leaving 7 bases unmatched. The CDR3 covers 17 residues. The germline V gene encodes CDR1 SGDLS and CDR2 YYNGEE.

V is TRBV9 and J is TRBJ1-1; no firm D call. With 3 bases removed from V and 6 bases from J, the gap between germline ends came to 15 bases. The CDR3 is made up of 14 amino acids. Germline V gene data show CDR1 as SGDLS and CDR2 as YYNGEE. CDR3 sequence (DNA): TGTGCCAGCAGCGCCGGGTCTGGGCTGTCTGAAGCTTTCTTT. As protein: CASSAGSGLSEAFF. Full variable domain (rest looked up from reference TRBV9 and TRBJ1-1): DSGVTQTPKHLITATGQRVTLRCSPRSGDLSVYWYQQSLDQGLQFLIQYYNGEERAKGNILERFSAQQFPDLHSELNLSSLELGDSALYFCASSAGSGLSEAFFGQGTRLTVV.

This rearrangement joins TRBV27 to TRBJ2-7, with 11 bases identical to TRBD2. After removal of 7 bases from V and 5 bases from J, the junction contained 10 bases not matched to a gene. Germline V gene data show CDR1 as MNHEY and CDR2 as SMNVEV (reference sequence). CDR3 length: 15 amino acids. This CDR3 reads CASNQLAGVWDEQYF. In DNA, the CDR3 is TGTGCCAGCAACCAACTAGCGGGAGTCTGGGACGAGCAGTACTTC.

J is TRBJ2-7 and V is TRBV7-2; maybe TRBD2 (6 bases). The CDR3 length is 14 residues. Trimming pared 5 bases from V and 7 bases from J, leaving 18 bases between. CDR1 is SGHTA and CDR2 is FQGNSA in the germline V gene. CDR3 sequence reads: CASSAGGVAREQYF. The CDR3 bases are TGTGCCAGCAGCGCCGGAGGGGTAGCGAGGGAGCAGTACTTC.

The chain has TRBV10-3 and TRBJ1-2; a possible D gene is TRBD1 (5 bases). Germline V gene data show CDR1 as ENHRY and CDR2 as SYGVKD. This CDR3 is built from 17 residues. The V and J ends lost 3 bases and 8 bases respectively, with 25 bases between them. The CDR3 reads CAISDVFGHRLPIGYTF. For the CDR3, the DNA is TGTGCCATCAGTGATGTGTTCGGACACCGACTCCCCATCGGCTACACCTTC.

The chain links TRBV14 to TRBJ2-7; TRBD2 is a possible D gene (5 bases). The V end lost 0 bases, the J end lost 7 bases, and 16 bases lay between the germline ends. This CDR3 spans 15 amino acids. The germline V gene encodes CDR1 SGHDN and CDR2 FVKESK. In nucleotides, the CDR3 is TGTGCCAGCAGCCAAGATTGGAGCTCCCGGAGGGAGCAGTACTTC. Translation gives CASSQDWSSRREQYF.

V is TRBV7-3 and J is TRBJ1-3; TRBD1 might be the D (5 bases). V lost 5 bases to trimming and J lost 0 bases, with 14 bases between them. CDR1 and CDR2 (germline): SGHTA, FQGTGA. The CDR3 contains 16 residues. The CDR3 DNA sequence: TGTGCCAGCAGCCCGACACCGGGGGGCTCTGGAAACACCATATATTTT. Protein: CASSPTPGGSGNTIYF.

The chain couples TRBV28 to TRBJ2-7, with 9 bases identical to TRBD2. Germline CDR1 is MDHEN and CDR2 is SYDVKM. CDR3 length equals 14 residues. J gave up 4 bases and V 6 bases, and 7 bases lay outside the gene matches. Here the CDR3 reads CASRAAGGGYEQYF. The DNA for the CDR3 is TGTGCCAGCAGGGCAGCGGGAGGAGGTTACGAGCAGTACTTC.

This clonotype was seen only once. The rearrangement uses TRBV7-8 and TRBJ1-1, with no clear D. V was trimmed by 1 base and J by 1 base, leaving 10 bases between them. The germline CDR1 and CDR2 sequences are SGHVS and FQNEAQ. This CDR3 is built from 15 residues. DNA of the CDR3: TGTGCCAGCAGCTTAGTCAGAACCAAGAACACTGAAGCTTTCTTT. The encoded protein is CASSLVRTKNTEAFF.

The chain recombines TRBV21-1 with TRBJ2-1. TRBV21-1 is a documented pseudogene. CDR3 length: 15 residues. CDR3 residues: CASSIAECLGNEQFF. The CDR3 DNA follows: TGTGCCAGCAGCATCGCAGAATGCCTGGGGAATGAGCAGTTCTTC.

The V call is TRBV28, the J call TRBJ2-7; the D is unclear. V was clipped by 1 base and J by 5 bases, with 6 bases between them. The CDR3 has 12 residues. Germline V gives CDR1 MDHEN, CDR2 SYDVKM. The CDR3 sequence: CASSLFRDEQYF. DNA for the CDR3: TGTGCCAGCAGTTTATTCCGGGACGAGCAGTACTTC. The whole variable domain, remainder taken from reference TRBV28 and TRBJ2-7, is DVKVTQSSRYLVKRTGEKVFLECVQDMDHENMFWYRQDPGLGLRLIYFSYDVKMKEKGDIPEGYSVSREKKERFSLILESASTNQTSMYLCASSLFRDEQYFGPGTRLTVT.

This chain joins TRBV11-2 and TRBJ2-7; 9 nucleotides align to TRBD2. V trimming: 0 bases; J trimming: 2 bases; junction bases outside the gene matches: 5. Germline values: CDR1 SGHAT, CDR2 FQNNGV. There are 16 residues in the CDR3. CDR3 in amino acids: CASSLEVTSGTYEQYF. The DNA for the CDR3 is TGTGCCAGCAGCTTAGAAGTGACTAGCGGTACCTACGAGCAGTACTTC.

This chain connects TRBV5-1 to TRBJ2-7, with D perhaps given as TRBD1 or TRBD2 (5 bases each). This CDR3 spans 12 amino acids. Germline assignment: CDR1 SGHRS and CDR2 YFSETQ. V lost 0 bases to trimming and J lost 6 bases, with 7 bases between them. CDR3 sequence reads: CASSLGGAEQYF. CDR3 DNA: TGCGCCAGCAGCTTGGGAGGGGCCGAGCAGTACTTC.

The sample holds a few counts of this clonotype. The V gene is TRBV12-3 or TRBV12-4, the J gene TRBJ2-5; D is unclear. Trimming cost V 5 bases and J 2 bases, with 12 bases left between them. CDR3 length: 14 residues. The CDR3 sequence is CASSPSGPQETQYF. The CDR3, as DNA: TGTGCCAGCAGTCCCTCGGGCCCACAAGAGACCCAGTACTTC.

The genes are TRBV27 and TRBJ2-5; 10 bases align to TRBD1. CDR1 is MNHEY and CDR2 is SMNVEV in the germline V gene (reference sequence). V was clipped by 4 bases and J by 0 bases; unmatched bases: 8. The CDR3 runs to 17 residues. The CDR3 loop reads CASSSLVGTGDQETQYF. Here the CDR3 DNA reads TGTGCCAGCAGTTCCCTCGTGGGGACAGGGGACCAAGAGACCCAGTACTTC.

V gene TRBV5-4 combines with J gene TRBJ2-2, with D perhaps TRBD2 (5 bases). CDR1 and CDR2 from the germline V gene are SGHNT and YYREEE (reference sequence). The V gene lost 0 bases and the J gene lost 3 bases, with 12 bases spanning the gap. The length of the CDR3 is 16 residues. The CDR3 DNA sequence: TGTGCCAGCAGCTTGGCCGGGAAATGGGACACCGGGGAGCTGTTTTTT. This codes for CASSLAGKWDTGELFF. Full variable domain (missing parts from reference TRBV5-4 and TRBJ2-2): ETGVTQSPTHLIKTRGQQVTLRCSSQSGHNTVSWYQQALGQGPQFIFQYYREEENGRGNFPPRFSGLQFPNYSSELNVNALELDDSALYLCASSLAGKWDTGELFFGEGSRLTVL.

V usage is TRBV21-1 and J usage is TRBJ2-1; the table's D call, TRBD2, was not checked against the DNA. TRBV21-1 is a listed pseudogene. The length of the CDR3 is 20 residues. The CDR3 nucleotides are TGTGCCAGCAGCAAAAGGGGAGGGGCAGGCTACTCTTTAGGTTACAATGAGCAGTTCTTC. This codes for CASSKRGGAGYSLGYNEQFF.

Comments on this clonotype: The CDR3 ends on some other residue instead of the conserved phenylalanine or tryptophan, so this is likely a read error. The chain combines TRBV7-9 with TRBJ2-5, with 7 nucleotides matching TRBD2. Germline V gene lookup returns CDR1 SEHNR and CDR2 FQNEAQ (reference sequence). Trimming cost V 1 base and J 8 bases; bases outside gene matches: 1. The CDR3 spans 12 residues. The CDR3 sequence is CASSLGTSTQYL. The CDR3 coding sequence is TGTGCCAGCAGCTTAGGGACTAGTACCCAGTACCTC.

The V call is TRBV4-1, the J call TRBJ2-2, with D unresolved. V was trimmed by 0 bases and J by 4 bases, leaving 6 bases between them. The CDR3 is made up of 14 amino acids. CDR1 MGHRA and CDR2 YSYEKL come from the germline V gene. CDR3 sequence reads: CASSQEGRTGELFF. The CDR3 DNA follows: TGCGCCAGCAGCCAAGAAGGACGCACCGGGGAGCTGTTTTTT.

The V gene is TRBV30, the J gene TRBJ2-1; a weak D match, TRBD1 (6 bases). Trimming cost V 2 bases and J 1 base, with 9 bases left between them. The CDR3 has 14 amino acids. The germline V gene encodes CDR1 GTSNPN and CDR2 SVGIG (reference sequence). As DNA, the CDR3 is TGTGCCTGGAGTCATCAGGGGTCCTACAATGAGCAGTTCTTC. Amino acids: CAWSHQGSYNEQFF.